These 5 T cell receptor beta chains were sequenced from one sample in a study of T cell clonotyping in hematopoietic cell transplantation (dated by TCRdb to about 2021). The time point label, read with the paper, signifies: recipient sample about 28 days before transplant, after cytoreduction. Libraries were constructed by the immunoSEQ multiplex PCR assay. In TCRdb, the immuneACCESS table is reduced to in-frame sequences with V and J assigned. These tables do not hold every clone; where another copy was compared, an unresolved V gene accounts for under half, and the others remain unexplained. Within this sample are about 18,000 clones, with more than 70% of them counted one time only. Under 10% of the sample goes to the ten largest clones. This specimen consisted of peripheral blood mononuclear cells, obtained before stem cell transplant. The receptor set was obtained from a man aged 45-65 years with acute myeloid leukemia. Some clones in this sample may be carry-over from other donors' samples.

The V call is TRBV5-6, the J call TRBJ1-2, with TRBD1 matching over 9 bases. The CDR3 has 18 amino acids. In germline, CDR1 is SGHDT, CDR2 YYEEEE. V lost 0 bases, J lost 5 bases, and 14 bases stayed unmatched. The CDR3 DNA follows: TGTGCCAGCAGCTTGGAGCCGTTGATGGGACAGGGAGAATATGGCTACACCTTC. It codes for CASSLEPLMGQGEYGYTF.

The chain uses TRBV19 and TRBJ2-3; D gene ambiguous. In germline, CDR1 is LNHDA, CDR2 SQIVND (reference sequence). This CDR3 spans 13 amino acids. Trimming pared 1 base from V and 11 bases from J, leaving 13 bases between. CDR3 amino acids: CASSIADGSGQYF. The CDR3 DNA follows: TGTGCCAGTAGTATAGCCGACGGTTCGGGGCAGTATTTT.

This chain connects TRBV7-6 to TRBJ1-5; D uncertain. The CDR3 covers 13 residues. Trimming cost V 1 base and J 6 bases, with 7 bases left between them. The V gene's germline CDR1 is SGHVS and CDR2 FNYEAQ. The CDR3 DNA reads TGTGCCAGCAGCTTAGGGTCCGGTCAGCCCCAGCATTTT. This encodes CASSLGSGQPQHF.

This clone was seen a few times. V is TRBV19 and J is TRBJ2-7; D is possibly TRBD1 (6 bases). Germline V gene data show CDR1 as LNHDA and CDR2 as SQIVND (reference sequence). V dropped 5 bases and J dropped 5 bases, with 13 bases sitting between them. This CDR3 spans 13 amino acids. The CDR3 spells CASSPRTVNEQYF. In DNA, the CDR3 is TGTGCCAGTAGTCCCCGGACAGTAAACGAGCAGTACTTC. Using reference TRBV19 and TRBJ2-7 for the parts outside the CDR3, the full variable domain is DGGITQSPKYLFRKEGQNVTLSCEQNLNHDAMYWYRQDPGQGLRLIYYSQIVNDFQKGDIAEGYSVSREKKESFPLTVTSAQKNPTAFYLCASSPRTVNEQYFGPGTRLTVT.

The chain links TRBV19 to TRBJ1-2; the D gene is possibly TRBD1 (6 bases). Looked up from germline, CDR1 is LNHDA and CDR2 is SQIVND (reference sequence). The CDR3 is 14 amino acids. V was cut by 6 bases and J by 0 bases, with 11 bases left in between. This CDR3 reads CASSLQGANYGYTF. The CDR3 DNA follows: TGTGCCAGTAGCTTACAGGGAGCTAACTATGGCTACACCTTC.